This T cell receptor (beta chain) stems from a study of shared clonotypes between healthy human individuals. Adult donors, all healthy and HIV-negative, had no recent acute infections or vaccinations. On this clone itself: What it recognizes is unknown.

The method was immunoSEQ multiplex PCR; TCRdb's version includes in-frame clones alone and lacks a portion of them. This sample yields 2 million to 2.5 million clones, of which approximately 94% are seen a single time; less than 0.15% belongs to the top ten. Study observations and caveats: Naive CD4 clonotypes overlapped across a handful of donors at approximately 5%.

Germline CDR1 KGHSH, CDR2 LQKENI. The CDR3 totals 15 residues. V lost 4 bases, J lost 3 bases, and 16 bases lay in between. Sequenced material: naive CD4+ T cells sorted from blood. Subset meaning: CD45RA+ positively selected. The gene calls are TRBV18 and TRBJ2-7; a weak D match, TRBD2 (7 bases). The sequence derives from a man aged 18 to 30 in good health. CDR3 region: CASSLRGGGNYEQYF. CDR3 DNA sequence: TGTGCCAGCTCACTCAGGGGAGGGGGTAACTACGAGCAGTACTTC.